Presented here are 3 T cell receptor beta chains from one specimen sequenced in a study of CD8 T cells in Susac syndrome. Random hexamers served to reverse transcribe about 0.5 to 1 ug RNA. MiXCR, applied by TCRdb to the immunoSEQ multiplex PCR reads, yields one record per CDR3 protein. The data show about 250,000 distinct CDR3 sequences, about 93% seen once. The sequenced material came from CD4+ T cells from PBMCs. The receptors here all came from a human donor with multiple sclerosis.

This sequence joins TRBV27 and TRBJ2-2; D unclear. V was clipped by 6 bases and J by 0 bases, with 11 bases between them. From germline, CDR1 is MNHEY and CDR2 SMNVEV (reference sequence). The CDR3 sequence is 15 residues long. CDR3 in DNA: TGTGCCAGCAGAAGAGTTTCAGCGAACACCGGGGAGCTGTTTTTT. It encodes CASRRVSANTGELFF.

This chain connects TRBV4-2 to TRBJ2-4, with D possibly TRBD2 on 7 matching bases. Trimming took 0 bases from V and 6 from J, leaving 15 bases between them. The CDR3 is made up of 16 amino acids. CDR1 is LGHNA, CDR2 YNFKEQ, per germline. Here the CDR3 DNA reads TGTGCCAGCAGCCAAGACTCGGCGGGGGCAGGAAACATTCAGTACTTC. Protein sequence: CASSQDSAGAGNIQYF.

The chain recombines TRBV25-1 with TRBJ1-4, with TRBD1 identical over 7 bases. V was pared by 3 bases and J by 6 bases, with 4 bases of the junction left unmatched. CDR1 and CDR2 (germline): MGHDK, SYGVNS. This CDR3 comprises 14 residues. The CDR3 DNA is TGTGCCAGCAGTGACAGGGGGGTAGATGAAAAACTGTTTTTT. As protein: CASSDRGVDEKLFF.